A single sample gave rise to the 21 T cell receptor beta chains below, sequenced in a study of identical twins. Each CDR3 protein gets one entry after TCRdb re-called the 5' RACE reads with MiXCR. This sample has around 450,000 distinct CDR3 sequences, with 14% found just once. These same records also appear under a second study, on yellow fever vaccine responses in identical twins.

Specimen: CD4+ T cells sorted from blood. All receptors come from a woman younger than 35 in good health.

A few counts support this clonotype. V and J are TRBV20-1 and TRBJ1-1; 7 nucleotides agree with TRBD1. Unmatched junction bases numbered 6, after V lost 7 bases and J lost 1 base. The V gene's germline CDR1 is DFQATT and CDR2 SNEGSKA (reference sequence). The CDR3 is made up of 13 amino acids. The CDR3 loop is CSVPGQQNTEAFF. For the CDR3, the DNA is TGCAGTGTCCCGGGACAGCAGAACACTGAAGCTTTCTTT.

This clonotype was counted ten times or more. This rearrangement joins TRBV29-1 to TRBJ2-4; TRBD1 matches at 8 bases. The CDR3 contains 15 residues. V lost 6 bases to trimming and J lost 2 bases; unmatched junction nucleotides: 9. Per the germline V gene, CDR1 is SQVTM and CDR2 is ANQGSEA. The CDR3, as DNA: TGCAGCGTCCAGGACAGGGCGGGTTCCAAAAACATTCAGTACTTC. Translated, it gives CSVQDRAGSKNIQYF.

This clonotype came up a few times. The V call is TRBV20-1, the J call TRBJ2-3, with D uncertain. The V and J ends lost 4 bases and 5 bases respectively, with 4 bases between them. The germline V gene encodes CDR1 DFQATT and CDR2 SNEGSKA (reference sequence). The length of the CDR3 is 10 residues. This chain's CDR3 is CSAKGDTQYF. CDR3 bases: TGCAGTGCTAAGGGAGATACGCAGTATTTT.

This clonotype was found a few times. V usage is TRBV4-1 and J usage is TRBJ2-4; 16 bases map to TRBD2. The CDR3 runs to 22 residues. Trimming cost V 0 bases and J 0 bases; bases outside gene matches: 11. From germline, CDR1 is MGHRA and CDR2 YSYEKL. DNA for the CDR3: TGCGCCAGCAGCCAAGATACCCCAAAGGGACTAGCGGGAGGGGTAGCCAAAAACATTCAGTACTTC. Residues: CASSQDTPKGLAGGVAKNIQYF.

There are a few counts of this clonotype. This chain links TRBV6-1 with TRBJ1-5, with D hard to call. CDR1 and CDR2 (germline): MNHNS, SASEGT. The CDR3 has 14 residues. V shed 0 bases and J shed 3 bases, with 6 bases lying between them. The CDR3 coding sequence is TGTGCCAGCAGTGAAGCAGCGGCCAATCAGCCCCAGCATTTT. Its translation: CASSEAAANQPQHF.

The chain carries TRBV2 and TRBJ2-5; TRBD1 matches 10 bases. This CDR3 contains 15 residues. Germline CDR1 SNHLY, CDR2 FYNNEI. The J segment lost 5 bases and the V segment lost 7 bases, leaving 10 bases of the junction unmatched. CDR3 sequence (DNA): TGTGCCAGCAACACGCCGACAGGGGGCGGGGAGACCCAGTACTTC. Its translation: CASNTPTGGGETQYF.

The chain is built from TRBV20-1 and TRBJ2-1, with 8 bases that match TRBD1. CDR1 is DFQATT and CDR2 is SNEGSKA in the germline V gene (reference sequence). Germline trimming cut 6 bases from V and 5 bases from J; bases unmatched to any gene: 6. The CDR3 is made up of 13 amino acids. CDR3 sequence (DNA): TGCAGTGCCCTGACAGGGGTGAACAATGAGCAGTTCTTC. Residues: CSALTGVNNEQFF.

This rearrangement joins TRBV14 to TRBJ2-7; TRBD1 matches at 10 bases. Per the germline V gene, CDR1 is SGHDN and CDR2 is FVKESK. The CDR3 has 15 residues. V was clipped by 4 bases and J by 2 bases; unmatched bases: 5. The CDR3 here is CASSPGQGRTYEQYF. The CDR3 DNA sequence: TGTGCCAGCAGCCCGGGACAGGGGCGTACCTACGAGCAGTACTTC.

The V call is TRBV20-1, the J call TRBJ2-5, with 7 bases lining up with TRBD2. CDR1 is DFQATT and CDR2 is SNEGSKA in the germline V gene (reference sequence). Losses at the gene ends were 1 base for V and 5 bases for J; bases not matched to a gene: 7. CDR3 size: 14 residues. CDR3 DNA sequence: TGCAGTGCTAGAGTTCTAGCGGAGAGGGAGACCCAGTACTTC. Protein product: CSARVLAERETQYF.

J is TRBJ1-1 and V is TRBV5-1; D is ambiguous. This CDR3 has 15 residues. Germline CDR1 is SGHRS and CDR2 is YFSETQ. Trimming removed 3 bases from V and 4 bases from J, with 16 bases in between. The CDR3 protein is CASSSTTRIGTEAFF. CDR3 nucleotide sequence: TGCGCCAGCAGCTCTACGACCCGAATAGGCACTGAAGCTTTCTTT.

J is TRBJ1-1 and V is TRBV13; no firm D call. V was pared by 0 bases and J by 5 bases, with 7 bases between. The CDR3 extends over 13 amino acids. Germline lookup yields CDR1 PRHDT and CDR2 FYEKMQ (reference sequence). The CDR3 coding sequence is TGTGCCAGCAGCTTAGGGAAGGGAACTGAAGCTTTCTTT. It codes for CASSLGKGTEAFF.

This chain links TRBV19 with TRBJ2-3; tentatively, D is TRBD1 (6 bases). V lost 6 bases and J 0 bases, leaving 19 bases between the germline ends. Germline-derived CDR1 and CDR2 are LNHDA and SQIVND (reference sequence). The CDR3 sequence is 17 residues long. CDR3 residues: CASRPIRDTPSTDTQYF. The CDR3 DNA reads TGTGCCAGTAGGCCGATCCGGGACACTCCTAGCACAGATACGCAGTATTTT.

The rearrangement uses TRBV6-4 and TRBJ2-3, with TRBD2 identical over 11 bases. The CDR3 is 15 residues long. Germline CDR1 and CDR2: MRHNA and SNTAGT. V gave up 6 bases and J gave up 3 bases; unmatched junction bases: 5. In nucleotides, the CDR3 is TGTGCCAGCAGGCCGTTAGCGGGGGGGACAGATACGCAGTATTTT. Protein sequence: CASRPLAGGTDTQYF.

This clonotype was counted a few times. This chain joins TRBV29-1 and TRBJ2-3, with D uncertain. The CDR3 runs 10 residues. Germline CDR1 SQVTM, CDR2 ANQGSEA. The V end was cut by 1 base, the J end by 9 bases, with 5 bases between. CDR3 region: CSVEVDTQYF. CDR3 coding DNA: TGCAGCGTTGAAGTAGACACGCAGTATTTT.

Concerning this clonotype itself: A junction end diverges from the germline sequence, so it may reflect a read error. The chain is built from TRBV14 and TRBJ2-7; TRBD2 matches 9 bases. This CDR3 is 15 amino acids long. Germline lookup yields CDR1 SGHDN and CDR2 FVKESK. The CDR3 reads CASRQAGGAFYEQYF. CDR3 coding DNA: TGTGCCAGCAGACAAGCGGGGGGCGCATTCTACGAGCAGTACTTC. The entire variable domain, with the rest obtained from reference TRBV14 and TRBJ2-7, is as follows: EAGVTQFPSHSVIEKGQTVTLRCDPISGHDNLYWYRRVMGKEIKFLLHFVKESKQDESGMPNNRFLAERTGGTYSTLKVQPAELEDSGVYFCASRQAGGAFYEQYFGPGTRLTVT.

There are a few counts of this clonotype. J is TRBJ2-1 and V is TRBV6-1; TRBD2 aligns across 10 bases. In germline, CDR1 is MNHNS, CDR2 SASEGT. V gave up 7 bases and J gave up 2 bases; unmatched junction bases: 5. The CDR3 is made up of 15 amino acids. The CDR3 region is CASTTLAGAYNEQFF. Written as DNA, the CDR3 is TGTGCCAGCACCACGCTAGCGGGGGCCTACAATGAGCAGTTCTTC.

Written as DNA, the CDR3 is TGTGCCAGCAGATCAGGGTTTGGGACTGAAGCTTTCTTT. Translated, it gives CASRSGFGTEAFF. This chain connects TRBV27 to TRBJ1-1, with D possibly being TRBD1 (5 bases). This CDR3 is built from 13 residues. The germline CDR1 and CDR2 sequences are MNHEY and SMNVEV (reference sequence). V lost 6 bases and J lost 5, with 13 bases in between.

The chain joins TRBV20-1 to TRBJ2-5, with D uncertain. The CDR3 is 13 amino acids. The germline V gene has CDR1 DFQATT and CDR2 SNEGSKA (reference sequence). The V end lost 5 bases, the J end lost 5 bases, and 15 bases lay between the germline ends. The CDR3 is CSAPNYRFETQYF. CDR3 sequence (DNA): TGCAGTGCTCCCAACTATAGGTTTGAGACCCAGTACTTC.

This chain connects TRBV20-1 to TRBJ2-5; D is unclear. Germline assignment: CDR1 DFQATT and CDR2 SNEGSKA (reference sequence). The CDR3 is made up of 14 amino acids. V gave up 0 bases and J gave up 2 bases, with 10 bases separating them. The CDR3 DNA sequence: TGCAGTGCTAGAGATCTACGGGTTCAAGAGACCCAGTACTTC. Protein product: CSARDLRVQETQYF.

V and J are TRBV12-3 or TRBV12-4 and TRBJ1-1, with D unresolved. Trimming shortened V by 10 bases and J by 6 bases, and 12 bases separated the two germline ends. The CDR3 loop spans 11 amino acids. CDR3 DNA sequence: TGTGCCATCGGACTGGCGGCTGAAGCTTTCTTT. Translating gives CAIGLAAEAFF.

V and J are TRBV27 and TRBJ1-1; D is uncertain. The germline CDR1 and CDR2 sequences are MNHEY and SMNVEV (reference sequence). The CDR3 has 13 residues. V lost 1 base and J lost 6, with 9 bases in between. As DNA, the CDR3 is TGTGCCAGCAGTTTATATGGACTCGCTGAAGCTTTCTTT. Translation: CASSLYGLAEAFF.